This entry lists 13 T cell receptor beta chains sequenced from one sample in a study of T cells in localized non-small cell lung cancer. Clones were read by immunoSEQ multiplex PCR, and TCRdb kept only the in-frame ones, dropping some. Counted here are over 15,000 clones, roughly 91% occurring once; the ten biggest clones make up approximately 4%. The sequencing used peripheral blood, collected before any cancer treatment. The receptor source for this set is a male donor older than 55 with stage II squamous cell lung carcinoma.

The CDR3 spells CASSGHTPYEQYF. Here the CDR3 DNA reads TGTGCCAGCAGTGGGCACACCCCCTACGAGCAGTACTTC. The J gene is TRBJ2-7, the V gene TRBV6-6; D gene ambiguous. Germline V gene data show CDR1 as MNHNY and CDR2 as SVGAGI (reference sequence). Trimming took 5 bases from V and 2 from J, leaving 10 bases between them. The CDR3 loop spans 13 amino acids.

The chain uses TRBV5-6 and TRBJ2-1, with 14 bases identical to TRBD2. Germline assignment: CDR1 SGHDT and CDR2 YYEEEE. There are 16 residues in the CDR3. J was trimmed by 7 bases and V by 0 bases; bases with no gene match: 3. The CDR3 protein is CASSLAGTSGSNEQFF. The DNA of the CDR3 is TGTGCCAGCAGCTTGGCCGGGACTAGCGGGAGTAATGAGCAGTTCTTC.

V and J are TRBV27 and TRBJ1-2, with TRBD1 matching over 7 bases. The CDR3 has 13 residues. Germline V gene sequence: CDR1 MNHEY, CDR2 SMNVEV (reference sequence). Unmatched junction bases numbered 1, after V lost 3 bases and J lost 3 bases. The CDR3 coding sequence is TGTGCCAGCAGTTTCGGGACAGACTATGGCTACACCTTC. It encodes CASSFGTDYGYTF.

The count of this clone is one. Different DNA sequences within this sample yield the same CDR3. The V call is TRBV27, the J call TRBJ2-3; tentative D call: TRBD2 (7 bases). Trimming pared 7 bases from V and 6 bases from J, leaving 17 bases between. Germline CDR1 and CDR2: MNHEY and SMNVEV (reference sequence). The CDR3 is 14 amino acids. The CDR3 DNA reads as TGTGCCAGCACTCTTTTAGGGGGAGGGGATACGCAGTATTTT. Protein: CASTLLGGGDTQYF.

About this clone itself: Other DNA sequences in the same sample also yield this CDR3. V gene TRBV28 combines with J gene TRBJ2-3; 9 bases map to TRBD1. With 5 bases clipped from V and 0 bases from J, the junction kept 6 bases outside the gene matches. This CDR3 is 16 amino acids long. Germline V lookup: CDR1 MDHEN, CDR2 SYDVKM. CDR3 protein: CASSLPGQGSTDTQYF. CDR3 bases: TGTGCCAGCAGTCTACCGGGACAGGGAAGCACAGATACGCAGTATTTT.

The gene calls are TRBV7-2 and TRBJ1-1; D uncertain. Germline CDR1 and CDR2: SGHTA and FQGNSA. The CDR3 is 13 residues long. Trimming removed 2 bases from V and 5 bases from J, with 9 bases in between. The CDR3 is CASSLNPGTEAFF. CDR3 sequence (DNA): TGTGCCAGCAGCTTAAACCCGGGGACTGAAGCTTTCTTT.

The CDR3 coding sequence is TGTGCCAGCATAAGCTACAATGAGCAGTTCTTC. Its translation is CASISYNEQFF. The rearrangement links TRBV6-1 to TRBJ2-1; D is uncertain. The CDR3 is 11 amino acids. Germline lookup yields CDR1 MNHNS and CDR2 SASEGT. Trimming took off 7 bases at V and 3 bases at J, with 4 bases between the two ends.

The V gene is TRBV4-2, the J gene TRBJ2-7, with 10 nucleotides matching TRBD1. Germline CDR1 reads LGHNA; CDR2 reads YNFKEQ. V trimming: 3 bases; J trimming: 5 bases; junction bases outside the gene matches: 10. The CDR3 is made up of 16 amino acids. As DNA, the CDR3 is TGTGCCAGCAGCCATACGGGACAGGGGTCATTGGACGAGCAGTACTTC. As protein: CASSHTGQGSLDEQYF.

In its sample, this clone was seen a few times. The rearrangement joins TRBV4-1 to TRBJ1-5; no clear D. This CDR3 is built from 16 residues. Germline lookup yields CDR1 MGHRA and CDR2 YSYEKL. V lost 1 base to trimming and J lost 3 bases, with 13 bases between them. The CDR3 coding sequence is TGCGCCAGCAGCCAAGTTTCTGGAGCAGACAATCAGCCCCAGCATTTT. This encodes CASSQVSGADNQPQHF.

The V gene is TRBV28, the J gene TRBJ1-3, with a possible D match to TRBD1 (6 bases). The V end lost 4 bases, the J end lost 2 bases, and 12 bases lay between the germline ends. Germline CDR1 and CDR2: MDHEN and SYDVKM. The CDR3 runs to 15 residues. The CDR3 spells CASSYRVFAGNTIYF. CDR3 coding DNA: TGTGCCAGCAGTTACAGGGTGTTTGCTGGAAACACCATATATTTT.

This clone was seen just once. This chain connects TRBV5-8 to TRBJ1-4, with TRBD1 as a possible D gene (5 bases). V was shortened by 0 bases and J by 7 bases, with 16 bases between the two germline ends. The CDR3 is made up of 16 amino acids. The germline gives CDR1 SGHTS, CDR2 YDEGEE. DNA of the CDR3: TGTGCCAGCAGCTTGGAAATCCAGGGAATGAGTGAAAAACTGTTTTTT. This translates into CASSLEIQGMSEKLFF.

V usage is TRBV29-1 and J usage is TRBJ1-2; D uncertain. Germline V gene sequence: CDR1 SQVTM, CDR2 ANQGSEA. The CDR3 length is 15 residues. V lost 7 bases and J 2 bases, leaving 20 bases between the germline ends. The CDR3 DNA is TGCAGCGCCCTACATCGACGGACGGAAAACTATGGCTACACCTTC. Translating it yields CSALHRRTENYGYTF.

The chain combines TRBV28 with TRBJ2-5, with 13 bases identical to TRBD2. The J call is doubtful: the DNA matches TRBJ2-7 better. The length of the CDR3 is 17 residues. Germline CDR1 is MDHEN and CDR2 is SYDVKM. The CDR3 bases are TGTGCCAGCAGTTCGCCGACTAGCGGGAGGTTAACCTACGAGCAGTACTTC. Translating gives CASSSPTSGRLTYEQYF.